The sequence of this TCR beta chain was determined in a study of cytomegalovirus exposure and HLA in healthy donors. This CDR3 spans 13 amino acids. The germline V gene encodes CDR1 MNHNS and CDR2 SASEGT. Trimming removed 1 base at V and 6 bases at J, with 6 bases between. The PCR made use of 60 Vbeta and 13 Jbeta primers. TCRdb keeps only in-frame clones here, not all; method: immunoSEQ multiplex PCR. The table for this sample gives around 75,000 clones. Input material: PBMCs. This chain uses TRBV6-1 with TRBJ2-2, with D perhaps matching TRBD2 (6 bases). The receptor comes from a man over 45 in good health and CMV-seropositive. CDR3 bases: TGTGCCAGCAGTGAAGGGGAGGCCGGGGAGCTGTTTTTT. It encodes CASSEGEAGELFF.